This T cell receptor beta chain comes out of a study of T cell repertoires in cytomegalovirus infection (dated by TCRdb to about 2019). About the study as a whole: Recently identified HLA-C-restricted CMV epitopes, whose presentation resists viral immunomodulation, were targeted by peptide stimulations together with well-studied HLA-B-restricted epitopes. Donor HLA type was relevant to the analysis, because carriage of CMV infection together with the matching HLA type was indicated by public TCR beta signatures.

As regards this clonotype: It lacks a known antigen. Base quality data are lacking; no much larger clone is found one base away.

The sample's treatment or condition label, decoded: in vitro stimulation with specific CMV peptide epitopes to enrich CMV-specific T cells. What the authors observed across the whole study: Carriers of CMV infection plus the relevant HLA type were discriminated by the cumulative frequency of public TCR beta family members in the study cohort and in an independent roughly 350-donor cohort. In the ex vivo response, HLA-C-restricted CMV-specific TCR beta clonotypes were dominant, and in two of eight donors the single most frequent clonotype came from this HLA-C-restricted group.

From its cysteine to its phenylalanine, the CDR3 spans 17 amino acids. Only CDR3 DNA remains: 51 bases, in frame from the first base. As encoded in the germline V gene, CDR1 is LGHNT while CDR2 is FRNRAP. Trimming takes 0 bases from V and 3 bases from J, and the germline ends sit 17 bases apart. This sample was sequenced with an Illumina HiSeq 1500. In-frame beta chains were kept once TCRdb had trimmed the public reads at Q25 with fastp and called clones with MiXCR. Identical CDR3 protein sequences are pooled into one entry, listed with their most common genes and DNA. In all, the sample holds 900,000 to 950,000 distinct CDR3 sequences, and approximately 31% of those were seen once. Around 15% of the sample belongs to the ten largest clones.

Sequencing was performed on cultured CD8+ T cells from PBMCs, taken from culture after CMV antigen stimulation. The V and J genes are TRBV12-5 and TRBJ1-1; confidence is insufficient to name the D gene. This receptor was taken from a human donor in good health (CMV status not recorded). Some clones in this sample may be carry-over from other donors' samples. The DNA sequence is as follows: TGTGCTAGTGGTTTGGTAGTTTTGGGGAAGGTAGACACTGAAGCTTTCTTT. This yields the protein CASGLVVLGKVDTEAFF.